Here is one T cell receptor beta chain with its context. Antigen specificity is unknown. The CDR3 loop spans 13 amino acids. J lost 2 bases, V lost 4 bases, and 2 bases had no gene match. Germline CDR1 is SQVTM and CDR2 is ANQGSEA. While the first cohort had hundreds of subjects, the donors belonged to the separate validation cohort of about 120 subjects. The data were taken from a study of cytomegalovirus exposure and HLA in healthy donors. Study results and caveats: Cytomegalovirus status was reportedly diagnosed by the classifier with high sensitivity and specificity. One later analysis, an examination of the 120 or so validation repertoires, found that first-cohort TCR clusters tended to co-occur in them. The majority of TCR sequences were rare, yet some public TCRs appeared in many donors.

Assay: immunoSEQ multiplex PCR; the TCRdb copy retains only in-frame clones and omits some. The table records some 220,000 clones, 80% to 95% of them present only once. This receptor was taken from a woman aged 18-35 years in good health and CMV-seronegative. Sequenced: PBMCs. The rearrangement uses TRBV29-1 and TRBJ1-1; TRBD1 matches at 9 bases. This chain's CDR3 is CSVGTGANTEAFF. The CDR3 DNA follows: TGCAGCGTTGGGACAGGGGCTAACACTGAAGCTTTCTTT. Combining the CDR3 with reference TRBV29-1 and TRBJ1-1 gives the whole variable domain SAVISQKPSRDICQRGTSLTIQCQVDSQVTMMFWYRQQPGQSLTLIATANQGSEATYESGFVIDKFPISRPNLTFSTLTVSNMSPEDSSIYLCSVGTGANTEAFFGQGTRLTVV.